One T cell receptor (beta chain) is described in this entry. The data are from a study of shared clonotypes between healthy human individuals. Per the study methods: ImmunoSEQ supplied junction-only sequences lacking quality scores, so filtering was different. TCRdb keeps only in-frame clones here, not all; method: immunoSEQ multiplex PCR. The V and J calls and clone size were taken over from that table, and D and trimming were inferred from the DNA. The sample yields 2 million to 2.5 million clones, under 97% seen once. Germline-derived CDR1 and CDR2 are MNHEY and SVGAGI. This CDR3 contains 13 residues. With 7 bases clipped from V and 3 bases from J, the junction kept 4 bases outside the gene matches.

This clonotype was obtained from a man aged 18-30 years in good health. The rearrangement joins TRBV6-5 to TRBJ1-1; 8 nucleotides line up with TRBD1. The sequenced sample was naive CD4+ T cells sorted from blood. Subset denoted: CD45RA+ positively selected. The CDR3 sequence: CASKTGGHTEAFF. In DNA, the CDR3 is TGTGCCAGCAAAACAGGGGGTCACACTGAAGCTTTCTTT.